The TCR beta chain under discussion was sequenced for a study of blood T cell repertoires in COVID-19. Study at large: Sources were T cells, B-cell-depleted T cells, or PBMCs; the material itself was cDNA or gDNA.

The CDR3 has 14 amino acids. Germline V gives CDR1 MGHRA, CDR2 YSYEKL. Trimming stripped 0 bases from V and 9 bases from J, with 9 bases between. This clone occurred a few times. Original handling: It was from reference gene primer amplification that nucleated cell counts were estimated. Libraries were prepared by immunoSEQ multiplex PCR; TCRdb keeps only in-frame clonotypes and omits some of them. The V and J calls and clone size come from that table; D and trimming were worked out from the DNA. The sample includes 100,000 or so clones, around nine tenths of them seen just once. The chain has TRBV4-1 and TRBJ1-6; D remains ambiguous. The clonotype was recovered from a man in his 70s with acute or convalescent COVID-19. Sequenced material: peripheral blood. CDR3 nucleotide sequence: TGCGCCAGCAGCCAAGACGGGAGACTTTCACCCCTCCACTTT. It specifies CASSQDGRLSPLHF.